The 26 T cell receptor beta chains given below trace back to one sample, sequenced in a study of T-cell memory formation after mild COVID-19. TCRdb processed the 5' RACE reads anew with MiXCR; each CDR3 protein has one entry. The profile shows about 160,000 distinct CDR3 sequences, about 28% of them singletons. Sequences were obtained from PBMCs or a T cell subset sorted from them (not recorded which). Receptors were obtained from an adult woman who had mild COVID-19 (a few samples of this study predate the infection). Cell type and time point are not known.

The sample holds a few counts of this clonotype. The V call is TRBV28, the J call TRBJ2-1; D could derive from TRBD1 or TRBD2 (5 bases each). The CDR3 is made up of 17 amino acids. The V gene's germline CDR1 is MDHEN and CDR2 SYDVKM. Deletions cut 2 bases from V and 7 bases from J, with 21 bases between. CDR3 region: CASSLRAPVRGGNEQFF. The CDR3, as DNA: TGTGCCAGCAGTTTAAGGGCCCCGGTTCGGGGCGGTAATGAGCAGTTCTTC.

The rearrangement links TRBV2 to TRBJ1-2; weak D call: TRBD1 (5 bases). Trimming took 6 bases from V and 8 from J, leaving 19 bases between them. Germline loops: CDR1 SNHLY, CDR2 FYNNEI. This CDR3 is built from 14 residues. The CDR3 region has the DNA TGTGCCAGCAGGAACCACGAGGGACCAGGGGGCTACACCTTC. The encoded protein is CASRNHEGPGGYTF.

This chain joins TRBV11-2 and TRBJ2-7; D is perhaps TRBD1 or TRBD2 (7 bases each). The CDR3 sequence is 15 residues long. Germline-derived CDR1 and CDR2 are SGHAT and FQNNGV. V lost 4 bases and J 2 bases, leaving 15 bases between the germline ends. The CDR3, as DNA: TGTGCCAGCAGCTCTTACAGGGGAGGGCCCTACGAGCAGTACTTC. This gives the protein CASSSYRGGPYEQYF.

This clonotype was detected a few times. This chain connects TRBV6-6 to TRBJ2-2, with D possibly being TRBD2 (5 bases). Germline V gene sequence: CDR1 MNHNY, CDR2 SVGAGI (reference sequence). This CDR3 is 13 amino acids long. Trimming took 7 bases from V and 6 from J, leaving 12 bases between them. DNA for the CDR3: TGTGCCAGCATGTCTGAGGGTGCCGGGGAGCTGTTTTTT. It codes for CASMSEGAGELFF.

V is TRBV5-6 and J is TRBJ1-6; D gene unclear. The CDR3 length is 14 residues. The V gene's germline CDR1 is SGHDT and CDR2 YYEEEE. Trimming left V 4 bases short and J 8 bases short, with 13 bases between. CDR3: CASSRRSGDSPLHF. CDR3 sequence (DNA): TGTGCCAGCAGCCGAAGGTCCGGGGATTCACCCCTCCACTTT.

This clonotype was seen a few times. CDR3 nucleotide sequence: TGTGCCTGGAGGGTGACAGGGGGCTACAATGAGCAGTTCTTC. Translation: CAWRVTGGYNEQFF. The gene calls are TRBV30 and TRBJ2-1; 9 nucleotides match TRBD1. This CDR3 is 14 amino acids long. The V and J ends lost 3 bases and 3 bases, in that order; junction bases with no gene match: 3. The germline V gene has CDR1 GTSNPN and CDR2 SVGIG (reference sequence).

The chain combines TRBV4-1 with TRBJ2-1; 9 bases line up with TRBD1. J lost 12 bases, V lost 4 bases, and 7 bases had no gene match. The CDR3 loop spans 13 amino acids. Germline CDR1 is MGHRA and CDR2 is YSYEKL. CDR3 in DNA: TGCGCCAGCAGCCCCCGGGACAGGGAGGGGCAGTTCTTC. This encodes CASSPRDREGQFF.

The V and J genes are TRBV7-6 and TRBJ2-1, with 7 bases fitting TRBD1. From germline, CDR1 is SGHVS and CDR2 FNYEAQ. The junction had 10 bases not matched to a gene; V was cut back by 4 bases and J by 7 bases. The CDR3 contains 15 residues. CDR3 DNA sequence: TGTGCCAGCAGCTCGGGACAGTTCTCAAGGAATGAGCAGTTCTTC. It encodes CASSSGQFSRNEQFF. The full variable domain, in which reference TRBV7-6 and TRBJ2-1 provide the parts outside the CDR3, is GAGVSQSPRYKVTKRGQDVALRCDPISGHVSLYWYRQALGQGPEFLTYFNYEAQQDKSGLPNDRFSAERPEGSISTLTIQRTEQRDSAMYRCASSSGQFSRNEQFFGPGTRLTVL.

This clonotype was detected a few times. The rearrangement joins TRBV19 to TRBJ1-2; D call uncertain. CDR3 length: 12 residues. Germline CDR1 is LNHDA and CDR2 is SQIVND (reference sequence). Deletions cut 4 bases from V and 7 bases from J, with 10 bases between. CDR3 bases: TGTGCCAGTAGTACTCGTACGGGTGGCTACACCTTC. This codes for CASSTRTGGYTF.

V usage is TRBV29-1 and J usage is TRBJ2-7, with D unresolved. The CDR3 consists of 14 residues. Germline CDR1 SQVTM, CDR2 ANQGSEA. V shed 6 bases and J shed 3 bases, with 18 bases lying between them. The CDR3 spells CSVRGEEHRYEQYF. Written as DNA, the CDR3 is TGCAGCGTCCGCGGAGAGGAGCACCGCTACGAGCAGTACTTC.

This clonotype was picked up a small number of times. The rearrangement uses TRBV6-5 and TRBJ1-3; possibly TRBD1 for D (5 bases). The V gene's germline CDR1 is MNHEY and CDR2 SVGAGI. The V gene lost 0 bases and the J gene lost 4 bases, with 7 bases spanning the gap. The CDR3 has 14 amino acids. The CDR3 protein is CASSYSGRGNTIYF. Here the CDR3 DNA reads TGTGCCAGCAGTTACTCGGGGCGGGGAAACACCATATATTTT.

This chain uses TRBV20-1 with TRBJ2-7; D not resolved. Germline assignment: CDR1 DFQATT and CDR2 SNEGSKA (reference sequence). Trimming took off 0 bases at V and 7 bases at J, with 10 bases between the two ends. This CDR3 has 12 residues. DNA of the CDR3: TGCAGTGCTAGAGAAGGAATGGGGGAGCAGTACTTC. Translated, it gives CSAREGMGEQYF.

The V and J genes are TRBV5-5 and TRBJ2-7, with 8 bases lining up with TRBD2. V gave up 3 bases and J gave up 5 bases; unmatched junction bases: 10. Per germline, CDR1 SGHKS and CDR2 YYEKEE (reference sequence). The CDR3 is 15 amino acids. CDR3: CASSSTGTSYDEQYF. As DNA, the CDR3 is TGTGCCAGCAGCTCAACCGGGACTAGTTACGACGAGCAGTACTTC.

This clonotype was recorded a few times. V is TRBV7-9 and J is TRBJ2-3, with 9 bases matching TRBD2. The germline gives CDR1 SEHNR, CDR2 FQNEAQ (reference sequence). This CDR3 comprises 14 residues. V dropped 7 bases and J dropped 5; count of bases not matched to a gene: 7. Here the CDR3 reads CASTIAGAEDTQYF. In DNA form, the CDR3 reads TGTGCCAGCACTATAGCGGGAGCGGAAGATACGCAGTATTTT.

The rearrangement uses TRBV4-1 and TRBJ2-7; D is possibly TRBD2 (6 bases). The germline CDR1 and CDR2 sequences are MGHRA and YSYEKL. The CDR3 is 14 residues long. Trimming stripped 0 bases from V and 2 bases from J, with 8 bases between. The CDR3 bases are TGCGCCAGCAGCCAAGAGCGGGGAACCTACGAGCAGTACTTC. It is translated as CASSQERGTYEQYF.

This clonotype was seen a handful of times. V and J are TRBV6-5 and TRBJ2-6; 7 nucleotides agree with TRBD1. The CDR3 sequence is 17 residues long. Germline CDR1 reads MNHEY; CDR2 reads SVGAGI. The junction had 7 bases not matched to a gene; V was cut back by 4 bases and J by 1 base. CDR3 residues: CASSSGQTYSGANVLTF. The CDR3 DNA reads TGTGCCAGCAGTTCGGGACAGACTTATTCTGGGGCCAACGTCCTGACTTTC.

This clonotype was found a few times. This chain connects TRBV29-1 to TRBJ1-1; possible D gene TRBD1, 5 bases. Trimming left V 7 bases short and J 4 bases short, with 16 bases between. The CDR3 runs 13 residues. Germline CDR1 and CDR2: SQVTM and ANQGSEA. The CDR3 DNA reads TGCAGCGCCAAGAGGGGTATAGGCACTGAAGCTTTCTTT. Translating it yields CSAKRGIGTEAFF.

V and J are TRBV7-3 and TRBJ2-1; D is unresolved. Per germline, CDR1 SGHTA and CDR2 FQGTGA. Trimming removed 2 bases from V and 0 bases from J, with 11 bases in between. The CDR3 is 16 amino acids. CDR3: CASSLDGQSSYNEQFF. The CDR3 nucleotides read TGTGCCAGCAGCTTAGACGGGCAGAGCTCCTACAATGAGCAGTTCTTC. Full variable domain (outside the CDR3, taken from reference TRBV7-3 and TRBJ2-1): GAGVSQTPSNKVTEKGKYVELRCDPISGHTALYWYRQSLGQGPEFLIYFQGTGAADDSGLPNDRFFAVRPEGSVSTLKIQRTERGDSAVYLCASSLDGQSSYNEQFFGPGTRLTVL.

A few counts support this clonotype. V is TRBV20-1 and J is TRBJ1-2, with 7 bases matching TRBD1. The CDR3 totals 14 residues. Germline-derived CDR1 and CDR2 are DFQATT and SNEGSKA (reference sequence). V shed 2 bases and J 3 bases; nucleotides not matched to a gene: 6. The CDR3 DNA is TGCAGTGCTAGACAACTAACAGGGGACTATGGCTACACCTTC. Translation: CSARQLTGDYGYTF.

This clonotype came up a few times. The J gene is TRBJ1-5, the V gene TRBV27; the D is unclear. This CDR3 comprises 15 residues. Germline CDR1 MNHEY, CDR2 SMNVEV (reference sequence). Trimming pared 2 bases from V and 2 bases from J, leaving 10 bases between. The CDR3 bases are TGTGCCAGCAGTTTAGGGGTTTATGGCAATCAGCCCCAGCATTTT. It codes for CASSLGVYGNQPQHF.

There are a few counts of this clonotype. J is TRBJ2-5 and V is TRBV3-1, with TRBD2 matching over 13 bases. Per germline, CDR1 LGHDT and CDR2 YNNKEL (reference sequence). V dropped 1 base and J dropped 5; count of bases not matched to a gene: 4. The CDR3 extends over 16 amino acids. Here the CDR3 reads CASSQGTSGSSETQYF. The CDR3 DNA follows: TGTGCCAGCAGCCAAGGGACTAGCGGGAGTTCGGAGACCCAGTACTTC.

This clonotype was detected only once. The chain recombines TRBV6-1 with TRBJ2-7; 9 positions match TRBD1. The germline V gene has CDR1 MNHNS and CDR2 SASEGT. J was trimmed by 3 bases and V by 4 bases; bases with no gene match: 4. CDR3 length equals 14 residues. CDR3 sequence (DNA): TGTGCCAGCAGTGGTGGGACAGGGCACTACGAGCAGTACTTC. It translates to CASSGGTGHYEQYF.

This clonotype was seen more than once but under ten times. The chain has TRBV20-1 and TRBJ2-2, with no clear D. CDR1 and CDR2 from the germline V gene are DFQATT and SNEGSKA (reference sequence). V was shortened by 5 bases and J by 3 bases, with 13 bases between the two germline ends. The CDR3 runs 14 residues. The CDR3 protein is CSAPFERDTGELFF. The CDR3 nucleotides read TGCAGTGCTCCCTTTGAAAGGGACACCGGGGAGCTGTTTTTT.

The rearrangement links TRBV7-9 to TRBJ2-3; 7 positions agree with TRBD2. This CDR3 has 13 residues. In germline, CDR1 is SEHNR, CDR2 FQNEAQ (reference sequence). The V gene end was trimmed by 5 bases and the J gene end by 4 bases; junction bases not matched to a gene: 3. This CDR3 reads CASSREVPDTQYF. The CDR3 nucleotides read TGTGCCAGCAGCCGGGAGGTCCCAGATACGCAGTATTTT.

The V call is TRBV5-1, the J call TRBJ2-1, with a possible D match to TRBD1 (6 bases). In germline, CDR1 is SGHRS, CDR2 YFSETQ. There are 17 residues in the CDR3. V was trimmed by 0 bases and J by 4 bases, leaving 17 bases between them. CDR3 nucleotide sequence: TGCGCCAGCAGCTTGGCCGACAGGCCCTGGGGTTACAATGAGCAGTTCTTC. Its translation is CASSLADRPWGYNEQFF. The full variable domain, its missing parts supplied by reference TRBV5-1 and TRBJ2-1, is KAGVTQTPRYLIKTRGQQVTLSCSPISGHRSVSWYQQTPGQGLQFLFEYFSETQRNKGNFPGRFSGRQFSNSRSEMNVSTLELGDSALYLCASSLADRPWGYNEQFFGPGTRLTVL.

The chain uses TRBV2 and TRBJ2-7, with 11 bases matching TRBD1. Per germline, CDR1 SNHLY and CDR2 FYNNEI. This CDR3 has 15 amino acids. Germline trimming cut 5 bases from V and 2 bases from J; bases unmatched to any gene: 5. The CDR3 DNA reads TGTGCCAGCAGTTCCGGGACAGGGGGGCCCTACGAGCAGTACTTC. Its translation: CASSSGTGGPYEQYF.